The T cell receptor (beta chain) under discussion was sequenced for a study of cytomegalovirus exposure and HLA in healthy donors. Primers: 60 Vbeta forward and 13 Jbeta reverse. This table comes from immunoSEQ multiplex PCR, and its TCRdb copy is limited to in-frame clones, with some not included. The top ten hold more than 0.9% of the sample, which has more than 110,000 clones, 65% to 80% seen once. A single count supports this clone. The germline V gene encodes CDR1 SGDLS and CDR2 YYNGEE. Trimming removed 4 bases at V and 0 bases at J, with 7 bases between. This CDR3 has 13 amino acids. The clonotype comes from a male donor in good health and CMV-seropositive. J is TRBJ2-5 and V is TRBV9; no reliable D call. Source material: PBMCs. CDR3 amino acids: CASSSPYQETQYF. The DNA for the CDR3 is TGTGCCAGCAGCTCCCCGTACCAAGAGACCCAGTACTTC. The full variable domain, rest sourced from reference TRBV9 and TRBJ2-5, is DSGVTQTPKHLITATGQRVTLRCSPRSGDLSVYWYQQSLDQGLQFLIQYYNGEERAKGNILERFSAQQFPDLHSELNLSSLELGDSALYFCASSSPYQETQYFGPGTRLLVL.